This TCR beta chain stems from a study of somatic mutations in cytotoxic T cells in rheumatoid arthritis (dated by TCRdb to between 2016 and 2019). Describing the broader study: Some T-cell populations stained with V beta antibodies were sorted by flow on a FACSAria II or Sony SH800 to nearly 100% purity, with sorted V beta1+ cells additionally subjected to TCRB sequencing. Whether expanded CD8+ T-cell clones in untreated, newly diagnosed rheumatoid arthritis carry somatic mutations was the study question, and clonality was characterized with TCRB deep sequencing. TCRB deep sequencing was performed for under 75 rheumatoid arthritis patients and around 20 healthy controls. The median ages of the patient and control groups were essentially identical. What the research found in general, with its limitations: Viral specificity could not be ruled out by absence from virus-specific databases, and the antigen targets of the expanded CD8+ clones remained unknown. Rheumatoid arthritis patients and age-matched healthy controls did not significantly differ in CD8+ T-cell clonality. CD8+ clonality increased with age in patients (Spearman r of about 0.5) but not in healthy controls. Several identical CD8+ TCRB sequences were found in both blood and synovial fluid, and in about an eighth of the 65 patients the largest CD8+ clone exceeded 20% of CD8+ cells. No adjustment for multiple comparisons was made for the slight TRBV07 underrepresentation in patients.

With a median age of roughly 57 years (range about 21-75) and approximately 50% female, the healthy controls consisted of 20 blood donors whose buffy coats were used. On an AutoMACS, CD4+ and CD8+ cells were isolated via positive magnetic bead selection, and their purity was verified by flow cytometry. Ficoll-Paque PLUS density gradient separation was used to isolate peripheral blood mononuclear cells. Using Nucleospin Tissue or Tissue XS kits, DNA was extracted from CD4-enriched, CD8-enriched or PBMC samples, with quantification by a Qubit 2.0 fluorometer. On this clone: It has no known antigen specificity. No qualities accompany the bases; no much larger clone lies one base away.

Sequencing of TCRB CDR3 was done on genomic DNA with the immunoSEQ assay. The published analysis was carried out like this. Nothing other than productive TCRB rearrangements was included in the analyses. A clone was defined by a unique TCRB CDR3 sequence, and clonality was computed as a productive clonality index based on Shannon entropy. Repertoire overlap for a pair of samples was computed from each clone's template counts relative to total templates per sample. V-gene usage from TCRB sequencing and V-gene usage measured by flow cytometry were correlated (Spearman r of 0.6 to 0.7). TCRdb re-hosts the immuneACCESS table, in-frame sequences only. Its copies lack some clones; in the studies checked, an unresolved V gene accounts for under half of them, and the cause for the rest is not known. D and trimming come from the DNA, and the V and J calls and clone size come from that table. Within this sample are 15,000 to 20,000 clones, with roughly 70% of them counted one time only. Of the sample, under 5.5% is held by the ten largest clones.

The CDR3 starts with the cysteine, ends with the phenylalanine, and has 16 residues. Just the 48-base CDR3 DNA is kept, in frame starting at base 1. The germline V gene sets CDR1 to MGHRA and CDR2 to YSYEKL. V is trimmed back by 5 bases and J by 4 bases, and the junction contains 11 bases that no gene match accounts for. Sequenced sample: CD8+ T cells sorted from blood. This TCR was sampled from a man aged 55 to 70 in good health. The chain was built from TRBV4-1 and TRBJ2-3; 8 middle bases align to TRBD1. The CDR3 region reads CASSTPGTGSADTQYF. The base sequence is TGCGCCAGCAGCACCCCCGGGACAGGCTCCGCAGATACGCAGTATTTT.